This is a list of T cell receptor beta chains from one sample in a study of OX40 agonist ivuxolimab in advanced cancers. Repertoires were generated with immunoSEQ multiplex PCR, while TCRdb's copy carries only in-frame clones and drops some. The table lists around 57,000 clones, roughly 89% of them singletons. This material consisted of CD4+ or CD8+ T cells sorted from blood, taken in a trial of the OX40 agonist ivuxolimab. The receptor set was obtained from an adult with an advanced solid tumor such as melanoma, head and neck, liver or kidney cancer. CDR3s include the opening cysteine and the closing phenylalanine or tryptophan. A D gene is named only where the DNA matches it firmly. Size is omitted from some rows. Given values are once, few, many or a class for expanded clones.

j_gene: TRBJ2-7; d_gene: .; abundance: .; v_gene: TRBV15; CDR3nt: TGTGCCACCAGCAGAGTTGGCACTCCGATATTTCCTAGTGAGCAGTACTTC; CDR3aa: CATSRVGTPIFPSEQYF
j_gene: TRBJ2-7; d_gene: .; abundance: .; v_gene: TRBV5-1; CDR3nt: TGCGCCAGCAGCTTGGGCCCGGGTGGAATCTACGAGCAGTACTTC; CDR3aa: CASSLGPGGIYEQYF
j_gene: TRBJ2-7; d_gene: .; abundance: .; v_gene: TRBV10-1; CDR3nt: TGCGCCAGCAGCCGATCGGGTACGTCCTACGAGCAGTACTTC; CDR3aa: CASSRSGTSYEQYF
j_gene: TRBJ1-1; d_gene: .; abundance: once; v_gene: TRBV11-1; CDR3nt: TGTGCCAGCAGATCCAGAAACACTGAAGCTTTCTTT; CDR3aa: CASRSRNTEAFF
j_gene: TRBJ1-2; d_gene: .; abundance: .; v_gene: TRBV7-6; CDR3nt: TGTGCCAGCAGCCAAACGCTTGGGGGATTGTCTGGCTACACCTTC; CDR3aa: CASSQTLGGLSGYTF
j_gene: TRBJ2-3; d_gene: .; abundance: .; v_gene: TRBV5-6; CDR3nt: TGTGCCAGCAGCAACGCGCGGGCCAGCGGTACGCAGTATTTT; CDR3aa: CASSNARASGTQYF
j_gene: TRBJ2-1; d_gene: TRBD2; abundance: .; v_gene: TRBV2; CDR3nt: TGTGCCAGCAGTGTACAAGCGGGAGGTGGCAATGAGCAGTTCTTC; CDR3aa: CASSVQAGGGNEQFF
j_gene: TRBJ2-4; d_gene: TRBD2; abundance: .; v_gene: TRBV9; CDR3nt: TGTGCCAGCAGCGTAGCTGGGACTAGCGAGCTTCTGTACTTC; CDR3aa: CASSVAGTSELLYF
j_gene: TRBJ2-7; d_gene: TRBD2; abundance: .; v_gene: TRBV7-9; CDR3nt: TGTGCCAGCAGCCTAAAAGGACTAGCGGGATTCGTCTACGAGCAGTACTTC; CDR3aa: CASSLKGLAGFVYEQYF
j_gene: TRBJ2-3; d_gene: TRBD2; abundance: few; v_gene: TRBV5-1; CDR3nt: TGCGCCAGCAGCAGACTAGCGGGTGGGGGGTTCACAGATACGCAGTATTTT; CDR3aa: CASSRLAGGGFTDTQYF
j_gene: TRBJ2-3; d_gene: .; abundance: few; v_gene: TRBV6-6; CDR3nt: TGTGCCAGCAGTTCCGCCGGGACGACCAGCACAGATACGCAGTATTTT; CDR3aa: CASSSAGTTSTDTQYF
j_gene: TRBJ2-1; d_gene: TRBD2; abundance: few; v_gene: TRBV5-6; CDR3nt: TGTGCCAGCAGTGGAGCGGGAGGGATGCCGTTCTTC; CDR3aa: CASSGAGGMPFF
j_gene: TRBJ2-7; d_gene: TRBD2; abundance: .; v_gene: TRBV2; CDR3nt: TGTGCCAGCAGTGGCGGGAGCGGGAGGCACCCCTACGAGCAGTACTTC; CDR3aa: CASSGGSGRHPYEQYF
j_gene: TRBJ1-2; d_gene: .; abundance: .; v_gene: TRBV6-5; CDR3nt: TGTGCCAGCAGTCTACACGGAAACTATGGCTACACCTTC; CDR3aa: CASSLHGNYGYTF
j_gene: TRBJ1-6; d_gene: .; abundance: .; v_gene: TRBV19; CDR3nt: TGTGCCAGTAGTATCGGGTGGCAGGGGAATTCACCCCTCCACTTT; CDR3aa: CASSIGWQGNSPLHF
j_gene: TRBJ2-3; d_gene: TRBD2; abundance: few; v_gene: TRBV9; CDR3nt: TGTGCCAGCAGCCAGGGGCAACTAGCGGGGGATACGCAGTATTTT; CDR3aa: CASSQGQLAGDTQYF
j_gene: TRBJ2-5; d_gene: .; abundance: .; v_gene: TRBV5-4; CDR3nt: TGTGCCAGCAGCCCGATAAGCGAGACCCAGTACTTC; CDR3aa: CASSPISETQYF
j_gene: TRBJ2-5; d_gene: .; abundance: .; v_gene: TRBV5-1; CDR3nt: TGCGCCAGCAGCTTGGGTAGCTTAGAGACCCAGTACTTC; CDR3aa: CASSLGSLETQYF
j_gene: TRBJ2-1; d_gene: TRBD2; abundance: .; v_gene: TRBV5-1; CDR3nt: TGCGCCAGCAGCTTGCAGCCTAGCGGACCCTACAATGAGCAGTTCTTC; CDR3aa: CASSLQPSGPYNEQFF
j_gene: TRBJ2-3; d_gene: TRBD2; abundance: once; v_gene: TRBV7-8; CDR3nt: TGTGCCAGCAGCACGCTCCGGGAGGCCACAGATACGCAGTATTTT; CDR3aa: CASSTLREATDTQYF
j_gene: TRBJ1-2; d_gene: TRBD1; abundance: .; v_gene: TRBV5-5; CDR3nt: TGTGCCAGCGGAACCCAAGGACAGGGCAACTATGGCTACACCTTC; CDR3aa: CASGTQGQGNYGYTF
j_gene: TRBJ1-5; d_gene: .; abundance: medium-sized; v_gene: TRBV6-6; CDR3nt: TGTGCCAGCAGTTACTCACCACAGCAGCCCCAGCATTTT; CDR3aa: CASSYSPQQPQHF
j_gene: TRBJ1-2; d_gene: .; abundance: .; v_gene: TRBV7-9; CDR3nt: TGTGCCAGCAGCGCCCAGGGTAGGGATGGCTACACCTTC; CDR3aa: CASSAQGRDGYTF
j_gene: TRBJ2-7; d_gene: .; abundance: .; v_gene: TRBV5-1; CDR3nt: TGCGCCAGCAGCTTGTATTTCGGTGACGAGCAGTACTTC; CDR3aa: CASSLYFGDEQYF
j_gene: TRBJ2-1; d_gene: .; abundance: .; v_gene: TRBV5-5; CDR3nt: TGTGCCAGCAGCCTGCCATTGGGTGAGCAGTTCTTC; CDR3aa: CASSLPLGEQFF
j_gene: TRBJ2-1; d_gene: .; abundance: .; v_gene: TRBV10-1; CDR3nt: TGCGCCAGCAGTGAGTCGGGGGTTCGCAATGAGCAGTTCTTC; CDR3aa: CASSESGVRNEQFF